Reported below is one T cell receptor (beta chain). This clone was seen only once. Its antigen is not yet known. No qualities accompany the bases; no much larger clone lies one base away. The library relied on the immunoSEQ multiplex PCR assay. TCRdb carries this immuneACCESS record with in-frame sequences only. Its versions omit some clonotypes, under half of them owing to an unresolved V gene in the studies checked, with the rest unexplained. This sample has about 160,000 clones in its table, and roughly 95% of those were observed once. The ten largest clones add up to over 0.9% of the sample. The data were obtained in a study of control samples from healthy donors and cancer patients (dated by TCRdb to about 2020). Spanning cysteine to phenylalanine, the CDR3 consists of 14 amino acids. The retained sequence is limited to the CDR3, 42 bases, with the frame set at the first base. V has 6 bases trimmed and J has 5 bases trimmed; junction bases matching no gene number 6. CDR1 and CDR2, looked up from the germline V gene, are SNHLY and FYNNEI.

The clonotype originates from a woman aged 25 to 39 in good health. Sequenced sample: blood. The V gene is TRBV2 and the J gene is TRBJ1-5; TRBD1 agrees with 8 junctional bases. The DNA sequence is TGTGCCAGCAGGCGAGGGACAGGATATCAGCCCCAGCATTTT. This codes for CASRRGTGYQPQHF. When the CDR3 is completed using the reference TRBV2 and TRBJ1-5 genes on either side, the full variable domain is EPEVTQTPSHQVTQMGQEVILRCVPISNHLYFYWYRQILGQKVEFLVSFYNNEISEKSEIFDDQFSVERPDGSNFTLKIRSTKLEDSAMYFCASRRGTGYQPQHFGDGTRLSIL.